This TCR beta chain appears in the sequencing data of a study of memory CD4+ T cells and cytomegalovirus serostatus. Study summary: Donors were healthy Belgian adults, fewer than ten CMV seropositive and some 24 seronegative.

Points on this clone: Its antigen is not known.

In the source study's methods: After removing out-of-frame reads, around 2,100,000 distinct TCRbeta sequences remained. Assay used: immunoSEQ multiplex PCR; TCRdb lists only in-frame clones, some missing. That table furnishes V, J and clone size, whereas the DNA furnished D and trimming. The sample carries 50,000 to 60,000 clones, 65% to 80% recorded once. The CDR3 totals 16 residues. V shed 3 bases and J shed 5 bases, with 20 bases lying between them. Germline CDR1 SGDLS, CDR2 YYNGEE. The sort gate was single viable CD3+CD4+CD8-CD45RO+ cells for memory CD4+ T cells. CD4+ T cells were isolated by positive magnetic selection. The study's findings and limits: CD4+ memory repertoires contained about 40% of the 164 reported CMV TCRbeta sequences.

The TCR comes from an adult in good health and CMV-seropositive. The rearrangement links TRBV9 to TRBJ1-1; D not resolved. Sequenced material: memory CD4+ T cells from blood. The DNA of the CDR3 is TGTGCCAGCAGCGATGAGGGAGGAGGGCTTAGGACTGAAGCTTTCTTT. Residues: CASSDEGGGLRTEAFF.